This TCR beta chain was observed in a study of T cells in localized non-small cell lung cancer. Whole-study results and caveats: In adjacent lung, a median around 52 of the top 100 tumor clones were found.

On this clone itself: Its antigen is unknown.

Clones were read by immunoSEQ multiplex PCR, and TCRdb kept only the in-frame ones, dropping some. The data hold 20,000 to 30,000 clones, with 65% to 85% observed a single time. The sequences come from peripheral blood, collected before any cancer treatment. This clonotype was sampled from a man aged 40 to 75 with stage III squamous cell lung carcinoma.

The DNA for the CDR3 is TGTGCCAGCAGCGTAGCTACAGGTGCAGATACGCAGTATTTT. Protein sequence: CASSVATGADTQYF. The chain has TRBV9 and TRBJ2-3; TRBD1 might be the D (5 bases). The germline V and J ends were trimmed by 0 bases and 4 bases, with 9 bases remaining between them. The CDR3 sequence is 14 residues long. Germline CDR1 reads SGDLS; CDR2 reads YYNGEE.